The entry below gives a single T cell receptor beta chain sequence along with its context. The repertoire was sequenced with immunoSEQ multiplex PCR; TCRdb's copy has only in-frame clones and lacks some. The data hold roughly 130,000 clones, with roughly nine tenths observed a single time. This entry is derived from a study of T cell responses to AZD1222 COVID-19 vaccine. The V gene's germline CDR1 is ENHRY and CDR2 SYGVKD. This CDR3 is 16 amino acids long. Trimming left V 0 bases short and J 3 bases short, with 15 bases between. The clonotype originates from an adult in good health. Sequenced material: peripheral blood, taken on day 0 of AZD1222 vaccination. This rearrangement joins TRBV10-3 to TRBJ2-7, with a possible D match to TRBD1 (6 bases). The CDR3 sequence: CAISESTGTGSYEQYF. The CDR3 nucleotides are TGTGCCATCAGTGAGTCAACCGGCACAGGGAGCTACGAGCAGTACTTC.